Presented here are 8 T cell receptor beta chains from one specimen sequenced in a study of CXCR3-negative and CXCR3-positive naive CD8 T cells. UMI-tagged TRB cDNA libraries were built via 5' RACE. TCRdb re-called the 5' RACE reads; one entry per CDR3 protein, DNA not given. This table holds 50,000 to 75,000 distinct CDR3 sequences. The sample was naive CXCR3- CD8+ T cells from blood. Subset specified: CD45RO-CCR7+CD27+CD95- naive CD8+ T cells lacking CXCR3 (TNR3-). The source of these receptors is a human donor in good health. Some clones in this sample may be carry-over from other donors' samples.

J is TRBJ2-1 and V is TRBV5-6; the D call of TRBD1 rests on TCRdb alone, since no DNA is present to check it. Germline V gene data show CDR1 as SGHDT and CDR2 as YYEEEE. The CDR3 consists of 11 residues. CDR3 in amino acids: CASSAGIEQFF.

V usage is TRBV20-1 and J usage is TRBJ1-6; the D call from TCRdb, TRBD1, cannot be confirmed without DNA. Per germline, CDR1 DFQATT and CDR2 SNEGSKA (reference sequence). The CDR3 covers 14 residues. The CDR3 is CSASPGRFNSPLHF.

The chain carries TRBV25-1 and TRBJ1-1. Per the germline V gene, CDR1 is MGHDK and CDR2 is SYGVNS. The CDR3 length is 12 residues. The CDR3 protein is CASSFESTEAFF.

The chain links TRBV6-6 to TRBJ1-3. The length of the CDR3 is 15 residues. Germline values: CDR1 MNHNY, CDR2 SVGAGI (reference sequence). The CDR3 sequence is CASSYSNSGGNTIYF.

The chain combines TRBV19 with TRBJ2-2. The CDR3 extends over 14 amino acids. Germline CDR1 reads LNHDA; CDR2 reads SQIVND (reference sequence). This chain's CDR3 is CASSMTLVTGELFF.

The chain recombines TRBV4-3 with TRBJ2-6; TCRdb returns TRBD1, unconfirmable since there is no DNA. The CDR3 runs to 17 residues. From germline, CDR1 is LGHNA and CDR2 YSLEER. CDR3 sequence reads: CASSLWTGGEGANVLTF.

The chain couples TRBV7-9 to TRBJ2-1; as DNA is missing, the TRBD1 call by TCRdb cannot be tested. CDR1 SEHNR and CDR2 FQNEAQ come from the germline V gene (reference sequence). This CDR3 is 15 amino acids long. The CDR3: CASSSTGAHYNEQFF.

The rearrangement joins TRBV4-1 to TRBJ1-5. Germline V lookup: CDR1 MGHRA, CDR2 YSYEKL. This CDR3 contains 14 residues. CDR3 residues: CASSQGPIGQPQHF.